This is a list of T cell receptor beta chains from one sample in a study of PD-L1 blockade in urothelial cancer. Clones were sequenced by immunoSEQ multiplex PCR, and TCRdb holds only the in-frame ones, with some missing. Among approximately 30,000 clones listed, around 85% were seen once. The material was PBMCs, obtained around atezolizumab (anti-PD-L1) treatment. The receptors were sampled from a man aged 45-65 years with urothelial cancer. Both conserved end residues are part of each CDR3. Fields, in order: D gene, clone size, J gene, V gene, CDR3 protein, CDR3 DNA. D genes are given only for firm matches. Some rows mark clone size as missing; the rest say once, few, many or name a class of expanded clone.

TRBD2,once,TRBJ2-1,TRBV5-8,CASSFGTTIYNEQFF,TGTGCCAGCAGCTTCGGGACTACCATCTACAATGAGCAGTTCTTC
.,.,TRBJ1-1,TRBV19,CASTPRGRTEAFF,TGTGCCAGCACGCCCAGGGGTCGGACTGAAGCTTTCTTT
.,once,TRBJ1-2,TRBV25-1,CASSEYRLGYTF,TGTGCCAGCAGTGAATACAGGCTTGGCTACACCTTC
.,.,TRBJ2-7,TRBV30,CAWRNVKRPYEQYF,TGTGCCTGGAGAAACGTCAAGCGGCCCTACGAGCAGTACTTC
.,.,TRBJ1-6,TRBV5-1,CASSLESVHAGSPLHF,TGCGCCAGCAGCTTGGAGAGCGTGCACGCTGGATCACCCCTCCACTTT
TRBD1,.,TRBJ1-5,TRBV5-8,CASSRQGARNQPQHF,TGTGCCAGCAGCCGACAGGGGGCTAGGAATCAGCCCCAGCATTTT
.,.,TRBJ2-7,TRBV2,CASSEAYEQYF,TGTGCCAGCAGTGAAGCCTACGAGCAGTACTTC
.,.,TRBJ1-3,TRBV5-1,CASSQQGSGNTIYF,TGCGCCAGCAGCCAACAGGGATCTGGAAACACCATATATTTT
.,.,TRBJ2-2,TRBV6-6,CASSYTTNTGELFF,TGTGCCAGCAGTTACACAACGAACACCGGGGAGCTGTTTTTT
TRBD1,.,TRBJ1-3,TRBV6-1,CASSERTGLVYF,TGTGCCAGCAGTGAAAGGACAGGGTTAGTTTATTTT
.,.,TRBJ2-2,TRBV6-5,CASRLLGLIAGELFF,TGTGCCAGCAGATTACTAGGCTTGATCGCCGGGGAGCTGTTTTTT
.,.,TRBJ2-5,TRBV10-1,CASSDGGGAGETQYF,TGCGCCAGCAGTGATGGAGGGGGCGCAGGAGAGACCCAGTACTTC
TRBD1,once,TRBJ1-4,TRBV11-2,CASSFSGTGGEKLFF,TGTGCCAGCAGCTTTTCCGGGACAGGGGGCGAAAAACTGTTTTTT
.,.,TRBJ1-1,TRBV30,CAWRSGMNTEAFF,TGTGCCTGGAGATCGGGGATGAACACTGAAGCTTTCTTT